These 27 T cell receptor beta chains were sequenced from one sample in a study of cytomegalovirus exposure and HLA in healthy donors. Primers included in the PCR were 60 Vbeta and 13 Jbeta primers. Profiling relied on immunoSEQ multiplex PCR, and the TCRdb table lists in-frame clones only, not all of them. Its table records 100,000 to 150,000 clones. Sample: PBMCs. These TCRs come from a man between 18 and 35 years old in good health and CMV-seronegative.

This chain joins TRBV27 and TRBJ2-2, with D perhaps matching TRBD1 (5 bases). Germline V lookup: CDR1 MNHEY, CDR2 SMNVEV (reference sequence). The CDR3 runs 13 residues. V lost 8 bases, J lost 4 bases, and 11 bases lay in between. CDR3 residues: CASGRAGTGELFF. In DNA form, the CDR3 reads TGTGCCAGCGGCAGGGCAGGCACCGGGGAGCTGTTTTTT.

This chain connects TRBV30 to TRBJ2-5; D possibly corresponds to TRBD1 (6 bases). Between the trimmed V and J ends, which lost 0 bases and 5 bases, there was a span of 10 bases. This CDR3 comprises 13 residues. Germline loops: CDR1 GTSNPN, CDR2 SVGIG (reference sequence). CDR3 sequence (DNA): TGTGCCTGGAGTGTAAACAGGGAGGAGACCCAGTACTTC. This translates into CAWSVNREETQYF.

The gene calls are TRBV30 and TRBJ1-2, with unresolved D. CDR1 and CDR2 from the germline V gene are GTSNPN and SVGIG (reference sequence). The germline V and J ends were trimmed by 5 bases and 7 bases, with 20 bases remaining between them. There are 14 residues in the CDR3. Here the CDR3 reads CAWRSRDRVGGYTF. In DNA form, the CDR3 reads TGTGCCTGGCGCTCGAGGGATAGGGTCGGTGGCTACACCTTC.

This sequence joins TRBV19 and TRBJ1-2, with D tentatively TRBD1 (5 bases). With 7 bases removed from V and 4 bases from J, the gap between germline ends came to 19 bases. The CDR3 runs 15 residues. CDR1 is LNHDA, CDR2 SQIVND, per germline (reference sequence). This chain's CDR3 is CASIERDRGFYGYTF. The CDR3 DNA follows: TGTGCCAGTATAGAGCGGGACCGCGGCTTCTATGGCTACACCTTC.

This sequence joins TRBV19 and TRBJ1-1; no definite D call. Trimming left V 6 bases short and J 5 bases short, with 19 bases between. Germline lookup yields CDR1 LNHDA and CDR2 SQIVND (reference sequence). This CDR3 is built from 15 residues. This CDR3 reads CASRPHEAKRTEAFF. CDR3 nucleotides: TGTGCCAGTAGACCCCACGAGGCAAAAAGAACTGAAGCTTTCTTT.

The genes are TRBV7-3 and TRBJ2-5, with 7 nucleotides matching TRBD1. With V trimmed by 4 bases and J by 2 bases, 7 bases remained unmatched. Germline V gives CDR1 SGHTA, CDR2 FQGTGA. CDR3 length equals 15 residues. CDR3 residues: CASSSRPGQQETQYF. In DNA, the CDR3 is TGTGCCAGCAGCTCCCGCCCGGGACAGCAAGAGACCCAGTACTTC.

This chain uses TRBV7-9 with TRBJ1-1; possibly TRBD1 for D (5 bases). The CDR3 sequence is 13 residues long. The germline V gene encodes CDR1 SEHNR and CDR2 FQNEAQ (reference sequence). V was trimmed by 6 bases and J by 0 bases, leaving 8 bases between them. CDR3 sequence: CASSSQVNTEAFF. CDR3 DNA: TGTGCCAGCAGTTCACAGGTGAACACTGAAGCTTTCTTT.

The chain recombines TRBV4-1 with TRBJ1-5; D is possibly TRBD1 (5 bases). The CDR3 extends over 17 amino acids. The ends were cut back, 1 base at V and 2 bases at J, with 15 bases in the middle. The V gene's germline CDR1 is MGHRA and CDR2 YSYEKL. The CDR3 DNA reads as TGCGCCAGCAGCCAAGCCTCAGCGTTAGGGGGCAATCAGCCCCAGCATTTT. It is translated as CASSQASALGGNQPQHF.

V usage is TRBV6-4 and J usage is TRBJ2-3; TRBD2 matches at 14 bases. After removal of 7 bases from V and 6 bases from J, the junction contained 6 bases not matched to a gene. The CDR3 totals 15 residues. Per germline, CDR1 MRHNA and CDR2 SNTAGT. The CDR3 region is CASTATSGGADTQYF. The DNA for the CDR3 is TGTGCCAGCACCGCGACTAGCGGGGGGGCGGATACGCAGTATTTT.

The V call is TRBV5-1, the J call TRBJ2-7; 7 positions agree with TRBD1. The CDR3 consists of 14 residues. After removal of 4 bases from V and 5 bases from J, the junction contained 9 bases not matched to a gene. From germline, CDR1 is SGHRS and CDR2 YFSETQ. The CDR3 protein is CASSPGQEFNEQYF. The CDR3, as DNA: TGCGCCAGCAGCCCCGGACAGGAATTTAACGAGCAGTACTTC.

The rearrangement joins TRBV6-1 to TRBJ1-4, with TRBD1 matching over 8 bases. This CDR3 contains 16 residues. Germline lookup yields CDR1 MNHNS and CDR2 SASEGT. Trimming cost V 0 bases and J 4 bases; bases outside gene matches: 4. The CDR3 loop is CASSEATGGGNEKLFF. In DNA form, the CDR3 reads TGTGCCAGCAGTGAAGCAACAGGGGGAGGTAATGAAAAACTGTTTTTT.

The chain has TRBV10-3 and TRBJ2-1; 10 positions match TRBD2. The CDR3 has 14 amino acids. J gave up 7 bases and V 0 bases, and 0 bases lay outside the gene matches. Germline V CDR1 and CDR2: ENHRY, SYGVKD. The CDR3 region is CAISESTSGNEQFF. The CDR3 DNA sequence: TGTGCCATCAGTGAGTCGACTAGCGGGAATGAGCAGTTCTTC.

The CDR3 loop reads CASSESGRSGNTIYF. CDR3 DNA: TGTGCCAGCAGTGAAAGTGGCAGGTCTGGAAACACCATATATTTT. The genes are TRBV6-1 and TRBJ1-3; D uncertain. V gave up 2 bases and J gave up 1 base, with 9 bases separating them. The CDR3 is made up of 15 amino acids. From germline, CDR1 is MNHNS and CDR2 SASEGT.

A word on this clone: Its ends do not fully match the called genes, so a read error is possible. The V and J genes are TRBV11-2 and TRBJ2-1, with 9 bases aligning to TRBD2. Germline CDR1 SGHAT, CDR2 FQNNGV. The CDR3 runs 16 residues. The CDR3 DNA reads TGTGCCAGCAGACAAATTACCGGGACTAGCTACCATGAGCAGTTCTTC. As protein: CASRQITGTSYHEQFF.

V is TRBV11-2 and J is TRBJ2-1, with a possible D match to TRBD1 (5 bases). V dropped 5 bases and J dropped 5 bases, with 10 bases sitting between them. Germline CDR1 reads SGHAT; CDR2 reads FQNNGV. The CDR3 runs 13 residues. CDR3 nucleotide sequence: TGTGCCAGCAGCGCAGACAGAAACAATGAGCAGTTCTTC. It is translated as CASSADRNNEQFF.

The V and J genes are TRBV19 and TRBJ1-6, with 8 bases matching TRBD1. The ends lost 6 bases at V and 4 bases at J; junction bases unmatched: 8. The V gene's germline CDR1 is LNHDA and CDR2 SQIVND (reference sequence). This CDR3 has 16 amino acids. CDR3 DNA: TGTGCCAGTAGCCAGGGGGCCGTCGAATATAATTCACCCCTCCACTTT. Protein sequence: CASSQGAVEYNSPLHF.

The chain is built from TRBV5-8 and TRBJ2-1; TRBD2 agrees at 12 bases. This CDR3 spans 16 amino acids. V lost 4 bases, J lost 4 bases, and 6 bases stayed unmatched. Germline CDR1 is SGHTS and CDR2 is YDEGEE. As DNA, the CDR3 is TGTGCCAGCAGCGTAGGGACTAGCGGGCCTTACAATGAGCAGTTCTTC. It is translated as CASSVGTSGPYNEQFF.

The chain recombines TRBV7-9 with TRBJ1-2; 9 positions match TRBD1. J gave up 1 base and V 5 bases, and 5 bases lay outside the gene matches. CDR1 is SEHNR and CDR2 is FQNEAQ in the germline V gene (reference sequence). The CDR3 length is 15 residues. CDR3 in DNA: TGTGCCAGCAGCCCACCGACAGGGGGTAACTATGGCTACACCTTC. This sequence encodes CASSPPTGGNYGYTF. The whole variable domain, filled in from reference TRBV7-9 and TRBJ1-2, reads DTGVSQNPRHKITKRGQNVTFRCDPISEHNRLYWYRQTLGQGPEFLTYFQNEAQLEKSRLLSDRFSAERPKGSFSTLEIQRTEQGDSAMYLCASSPPTGGNYGYTFGSGTRLTVV.

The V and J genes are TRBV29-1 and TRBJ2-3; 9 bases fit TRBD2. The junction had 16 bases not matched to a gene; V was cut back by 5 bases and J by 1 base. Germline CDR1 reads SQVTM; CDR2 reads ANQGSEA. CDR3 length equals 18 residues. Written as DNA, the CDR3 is TGCAGCGTTCGTCTTAGCGGGAGTTTGGAGCTGGGCACAGATACGCAGTATTTT. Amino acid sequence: CSVRLSGSLELGTDTQYF.

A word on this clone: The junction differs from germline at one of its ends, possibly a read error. The CDR3 region is CASSFIVGTTPQHF. CDR3 in DNA: TGTGCCAGTAGTTTTATTGTGGGGACTACTCCCCAGCATTTT. The chain recombines TRBV28 with TRBJ1-5, with TRBD1 as a possible D gene (5 bases). Germline CDR1 is MDHEN and CDR2 is SYDVKM. The length of the CDR3 is 14 residues.

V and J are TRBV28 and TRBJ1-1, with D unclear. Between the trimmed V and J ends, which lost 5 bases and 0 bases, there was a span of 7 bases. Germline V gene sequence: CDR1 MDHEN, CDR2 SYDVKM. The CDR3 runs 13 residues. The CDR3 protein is CASSQVVNTEAFF. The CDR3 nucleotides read TGTGCCAGCAGTCAGGTGGTGAACACTGAAGCTTTCTTT.

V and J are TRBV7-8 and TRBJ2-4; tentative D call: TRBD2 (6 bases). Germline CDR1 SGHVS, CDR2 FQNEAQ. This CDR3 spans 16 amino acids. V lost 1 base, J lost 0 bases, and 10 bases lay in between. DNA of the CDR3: TGTGCCAGCAGCTTAGGGGGGGACTTAGCCAAAAACATTCAGTACTTC. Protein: CASSLGGDLAKNIQYF.

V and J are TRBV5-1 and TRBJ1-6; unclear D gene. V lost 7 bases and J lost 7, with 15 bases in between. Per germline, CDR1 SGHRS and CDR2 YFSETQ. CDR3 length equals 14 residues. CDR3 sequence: CASGQAENNSPLHF. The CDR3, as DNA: TGCGCCAGCGGGCAGGCCGAGAACAATTCACCCCTCCACTTT.

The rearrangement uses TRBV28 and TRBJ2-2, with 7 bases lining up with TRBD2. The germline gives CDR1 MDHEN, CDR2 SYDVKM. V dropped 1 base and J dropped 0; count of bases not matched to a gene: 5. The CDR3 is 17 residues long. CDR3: CASSLFKGLTNTGELFF. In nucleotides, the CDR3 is TGTGCCAGCAGTTTATTTAAGGGACTAACGAACACCGGGGAGCTGTTTTTT. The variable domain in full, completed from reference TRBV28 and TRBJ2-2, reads DVKVTQSSRYLVKRTGEKVFLECVQDMDHENMFWYRQDPGLGLRLIYFSYDVKMKEKGDIPEGYSVSREKKERFSLILESASTNQTSMYLCASSLFKGLTNTGELFFGEGSRLTVL.

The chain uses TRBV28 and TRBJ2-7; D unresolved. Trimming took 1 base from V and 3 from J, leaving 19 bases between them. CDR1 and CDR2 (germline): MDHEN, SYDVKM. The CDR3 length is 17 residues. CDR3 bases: TGTGCCAGCAGTTTATTCGCCCCGATATCCCGGGTCTACGAGCAGTACTTC. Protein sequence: CASSLFAPISRVYEQYF. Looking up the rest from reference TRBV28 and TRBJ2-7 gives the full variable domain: DVKVTQSSRYLVKRTGEKVFLECVQDMDHENMFWYRQDPGLGLRLIYFSYDVKMKEKGDIPEGYSVSREKKERFSLILESASTNQTSMYLCASSLFAPISRVYEQYFGPGTRLTVT.

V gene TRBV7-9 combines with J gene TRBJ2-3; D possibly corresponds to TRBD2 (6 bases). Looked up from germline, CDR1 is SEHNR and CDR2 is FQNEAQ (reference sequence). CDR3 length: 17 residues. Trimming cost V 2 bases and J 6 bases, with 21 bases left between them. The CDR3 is CASSLRREIPWGDTQYF. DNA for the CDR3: TGTGCCAGCAGCTTACGGAGGGAAATACCTTGGGGGGATACGCAGTATTTT.

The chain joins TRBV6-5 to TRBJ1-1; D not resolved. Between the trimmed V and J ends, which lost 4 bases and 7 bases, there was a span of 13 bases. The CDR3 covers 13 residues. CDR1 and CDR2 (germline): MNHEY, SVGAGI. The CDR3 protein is CASSSWEKDEAFF. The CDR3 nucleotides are TGTGCCAGCAGTTCATGGGAGAAGGATGAAGCTTTCTTT.